The 26 T cell receptor beta chains below all came from one sample that was sequenced in a study of cytomegalovirus exposure and HLA in healthy donors. With 60 Vbeta and 13 Jbeta primers, the PCR was carried out. Sequencing used immunoSEQ multiplex PCR; TCRdb keeps in-frame clones, though not all of them. Of 150,000 to 200,000 clones detected, roughly four fifths appear once; the ten largest clones hold 1%. What was sequenced was PBMCs. All receptors derive from a woman in her forties in good health and CMV-seronegative.

This clone has only a few counts. CDR3 nucleotides: TGCGCCAGCAGTGAATCCGGGGTTGCTGAAGCTTTCTTT. This codes for CASSESGVAEAFF. V and J are TRBV10-2 and TRBJ1-1; D remains unclear. Per germline, CDR1 WSHSY and CDR2 SAAADI. This CDR3 contains 13 residues. V was cut by 3 bases and J by 6 bases, with 11 bases left in between.

The rearrangement uses TRBV7-3 and TRBJ2-3, with D possibly being TRBD2 (6 bases). Trimming pared 4 bases from V and 3 bases from J, leaving 17 bases between. The CDR3 length is 16 residues. CDR1 and CDR2 from the germline V gene are SGHTA and FQGTGA. CDR3 amino acids: CASSSGDLGGTDTQYF. CDR3 in DNA: TGTGCCAGCAGCTCGGGGGACCTCGGAGGAACAGATACGCAGTATTTT.

V gene TRBV2 combines with J gene TRBJ1-2, with a weak D call TRBD1 (5 bases). Germline V gene data show CDR1 as SNHLY and CDR2 as FYNNEI. This CDR3 has 14 amino acids. The V end lost 8 bases, the J end lost 3 bases, and 16 bases lay between the germline ends. This CDR3 is CASRSQDPDYGYTF. The CDR3 DNA is TGTGCCAGCCGTTCACAGGACCCGGACTATGGCTACACCTTC.

This clone has only a few counts. The chain has TRBV18 and TRBJ2-5, with D uncertain. The germline gives CDR1 KGHSH, CDR2 LQKENI. The CDR3 sequence is 12 residues long. The V end lost 5 bases, the J end lost 5 bases, and 9 bases lay between the germline ends. The CDR3 DNA reads as TGTGCCAGCTCAGCAGACGGGGAGACCCAGTACTTC. Residues: CASSADGETQYF.

V is TRBV27 and J is TRBJ1-2; 8 bases align to TRBD1. Per the germline V gene, CDR1 is MNHEY and CDR2 is SMNVEV (reference sequence). The CDR3 has 17 amino acids. With 7 bases clipped from V and 8 bases from J, the junction kept 21 bases outside the gene matches. The CDR3 region is CASTGLGTGRDKKGYTF. The CDR3, as DNA: TGTGCCAGCACCGGATTGGGGACAGGCCGAGATAAAAAAGGCTACACCTTC.

The chain couples TRBV5-1 to TRBJ1-5; D uncertain. The CDR3 sequence is 15 residues long. V was cut by 7 bases and J by 2 bases, with 16 bases left in between. Germline lookup yields CDR1 SGHRS and CDR2 YFSETQ. The CDR3 sequence is CASAVGPEGNQPQHF. For the CDR3, the DNA is TGCGCCAGCGCGGTGGGTCCGGAGGGCAATCAGCCCCAGCATTTT.

As DNA, the CDR3 is TGCGCCAGCAGCCAGGATGTGGCAGGGGGCAATGAAAAACTGTTTTTT. Protein: CASSQDVAGGNEKLFF. The gene calls are TRBV5-1 and TRBJ1-4; 8 nucleotides match TRBD1. The J segment lost 5 bases and the V segment lost 4 bases, leaving 10 bases of the junction unmatched. The germline gives CDR1 SGHRS, CDR2 YFSETQ. The CDR3 length is 16 residues.

This clone has just one count. The chain joins TRBV30 to TRBJ2-1, with TRBD2 matching over 7 bases. The ends lost 3 bases at V and 10 bases at J; junction bases unmatched: 12. The germline V gene has CDR1 GTSNPN and CDR2 SVGIG (reference sequence). The CDR3 contains 14 residues. The CDR3 region has the DNA TGTGCCTGGAGCCTACTTAGCGGGCTACGGGAGCAGTTCTTC. Translating it yields CAWSLLSGLREQFF. Combining the CDR3 with reference TRBV30 and TRBJ2-1 gives the whole variable domain SQTIHQWPATLVQPVGSPLSLECTVEGTSNPNLYWYRQAAGRGLQLLFYSVGIGQISSEVPQNLSASRPQDRQFILSSKKLLLSDSGFYLCAWSLLSGLREQFFGPGTRLTVL.

The chain recombines TRBV5-1 with TRBJ2-2; D is unresolved. The V gene lost 3 bases and the J gene lost 0 bases, with 9 bases spanning the gap. There are 15 residues in the CDR3. Germline V gives CDR1 SGHRS, CDR2 YFSETQ. CDR3 sequence reads: CASSYGTANTGELFF. The DNA of the CDR3 is TGCGCCAGCAGCTATGGTACAGCGAACACCGGGGAGCTGTTTTTT.

This sequence joins TRBV19 and TRBJ2-7, with a weak D call TRBD2 (5 bases). With 3 bases removed from V and 2 bases from J, the gap between germline ends came to 8 bases. Germline V CDR1 and CDR2: LNHDA, SQIVND (reference sequence). The length of the CDR3 is 13 residues. DNA of the CDR3: TGTGCCAGTAGTATTGAGGGAACCTACGAGCAGTACTTC. It encodes CASSIEGTYEQYF.

The rearrangement joins TRBV11-1 to TRBJ2-3; 9 bases agree with TRBD2. Germline-derived CDR1 and CDR2 are SGHAT and FQDESV (reference sequence). This CDR3 has 17 residues. The V segment lost 3 bases and the J segment 2 bases; nucleotides outside the gene matches: 9. CDR3 sequence (DNA): TGTGCCAGCAGCTTTGGGTCGACTAGCGGATCCACAGATACGCAGTATTTT. Translating it yields CASSFGSTSGSTDTQYF.

The chain recombines TRBV21-1 with TRBJ1-2. TRBV21-1 constitutes a pseudogene. The CDR3 consists of 12 residues. The chain's CDR3 is CASSKAPVGYTF. In nucleotides, the CDR3 is TGTGCCAGCAGCAAAGCTCCCGTGGGCTACACCTTC.

This chain links TRBV5-1 with TRBJ1-1; D is unresolved. There are 14 residues in the CDR3. V was cut by 3 bases and J by 0 bases, with 9 bases left in between. Germline V gives CDR1 SGHRS, CDR2 YFSETQ. The CDR3 sequence is CASSSGYLNTEAFF. The CDR3 DNA is TGCGCCAGCAGCTCGGGTTACTTGAACACTGAAGCTTTCTTT.

The V call is TRBV5-1, the J call TRBJ2-3, with 11 bases aligning to TRBD2. CDR1 and CDR2 from the germline V gene are SGHRS and YFSETQ. J lost 1 base, V lost 2 bases, and 12 bases had no gene match. CDR3 size: 19 residues. CDR3 DNA sequence: TGCGCCAGCAGCTTAAAAGGGGGCCTACTAGCGGGAGGCACAGATACGCAGTATTTT. It encodes CASSLKGGLLAGGTDTQYF.

This chain uses TRBV2 with TRBJ2-1, with TRBD2 matching 7 bases. This CDR3 region has 15 residues. V shed 1 base and J 9 bases; nucleotides not matched to a gene: 9. Germline-derived CDR1 and CDR2 are SNHLY and FYNNEI. The CDR3, as DNA: TGTGCCAGCAGTGAAGAAGGACTAGAAACCGCTGAGCAGTTCTTC. It translates to CASSEEGLETAEQFF.

Only a few counts were recorded for this clone. The CDR3 DNA reads as TGCGCCAGCAGCACACTACGCCCCGGGGAGCTGTTTTTT. Its translation: CASSTLRPGELFF. This sequence joins TRBV5-1 and TRBJ2-2; D is unresolved. The CDR3 has 13 amino acids. Germline loops: CDR1 SGHRS, CDR2 YFSETQ. V was shortened by 4 bases and J by 6 bases, with 10 bases between the two germline ends.

This chain links TRBV5-1 with TRBJ2-6; weak D call: TRBD1 (6 bases). In germline, CDR1 is SGHRS, CDR2 YFSETQ. Trimming stripped 1 base from V and 0 bases from J, with 11 bases between. The CDR3 extends over 17 amino acids. The CDR3 loop is CASSLNREVSGANVLTF. The CDR3 nucleotides are TGCGCCAGCAGCTTGAACAGGGAAGTCTCTGGGGCCAACGTCCTGACTTTC.

V and J are TRBV7-2 and TRBJ2-3; 10 bases are a match to TRBD2. The CDR3 is made up of 19 amino acids. Germline CDR1 reads SGHTA; CDR2 reads FQGNSA. V lost 5 bases, J lost 4 bases, and 18 bases stayed unmatched. This CDR3 reads CASSRPRGASGSPADTQYF. The CDR3 DNA reads TGTGCCAGCAGCCGCCCGAGGGGGGCTAGCGGGAGTCCGGCAGATACGCAGTATTTT. Variable domain in full (rest from reference TRBV7-2 and TRBJ2-3): GAGVSQSPSNKVTEKGKDVELRCDPISGHTALYWYRQSLGQGLEFLIYFQGNSAPDKSGLPSDRFSAERTGGSVSTLTIQRTQQEDSAVYLCASSRPRGASGSPADTQYFGPGTRLTVL.

This clone was seen only once. This CDR3 is CASSKDRGGSNQPQHF. In DNA, the CDR3 is TGTGCCAGTAGCAAAGACAGGGGAGGTAGCAATCAGCCCCAGCATTTT. V gene TRBV19 combines with J gene TRBJ1-5, with 8 bases matching TRBD1. Germline V CDR1 and CDR2: LNHDA, SQIVND (reference sequence). V lost 6 bases and J lost 0; bases outside the gene matches: 7. The CDR3 covers 16 residues. The entire variable domain, with the rest obtained from reference TRBV19 and TRBJ1-5, is as follows: DGGITQSPKYLFRKEGQNVTLSCEQNLNHDAMYWYRQDPGQGLRLIYYSQIVNDFQKGDIAEGYSVSREKKESFPLTVTSAQKNPTAFYLCASSKDRGGSNQPQHFGDGTRLSIL.

This clone was recorded once. V gene TRBV25-1 combines with J gene TRBJ2-3; no firm D call. The CDR3 spans 16 residues. Trimming removed 3 bases from V and 5 bases from J, with 18 bases in between. Germline V gene lookup returns CDR1 MGHDK and CDR2 SYGVNS. CDR3 sequence reads: CASSETRGIPLDTQYF. The CDR3 region has the DNA TGTGCCAGCAGTGAGACGCGAGGAATCCCATTAGATACGCAGTATTTT.

This clone appeared once. J is TRBJ2-1 and V is TRBV4-2; 12 bases map to TRBD2. Germline V lookup: CDR1 LGHNA, CDR2 YNFKEQ. The CDR3 has 16 amino acids. Trimming removed 4 bases from V and 7 bases from J; junction bases left unmatched: 8. The CDR3 region is CASSLSSSGRGNEQFF. CDR3 coding DNA: TGTGCCAGCAGCCTCTCCTCTAGCGGGAGGGGAAATGAGCAGTTCTTC.

This chain joins TRBV5-4 and TRBJ2-3; 15 bases agree with TRBD2. V trimming: 4 bases; J trimming: 3 bases; junction bases outside the gene matches: 3. The germline gives CDR1 SGHNT, CDR2 YYREEE (reference sequence). The CDR3 consists of 16 residues. CDR3 sequence: CASSRGTSGRTDTQYF. The CDR3 DNA sequence: TGTGCCAGCAGCAGAGGGACTAGCGGGAGGACAGATACGCAGTATTTT.

This clone has a single count. This chain joins TRBV6-5 and TRBJ1-1, with TRBD1 matching over 7 bases. Trimming at V came to 6 bases and at J to 3 bases, leaving 4 bases not matched to a gene. From germline, CDR1 is MNHEY and CDR2 SVGAGI. This CDR3 comprises 13 residues. The CDR3 nucleotides read TGTGCCAGCAGAAACAGGGGAGACACTGAAGCTTTCTTT. This translates into CASRNRGDTEAFF.

This chain connects TRBV28 to TRBJ1-3; D may be TRBD1 (6 bases). V was clipped by 9 bases and J by 1 base, with 13 bases between them. The CDR3 contains 14 residues. Germline V gene lookup returns CDR1 MDHEN and CDR2 SYDVKM. CDR3 bases: TGTGCCAGTACGATAGGACAGTCTGGAAACACCATATATTTT. Translation gives CASTIGQSGNTIYF. Full variable domain (rest looked up from reference TRBV28 and TRBJ1-3): DVKVTQSSRYLVKRTGEKVFLECVQDMDHENMFWYRQDPGLGLRLIYFSYDVKMKEKGDIPEGYSVSREKKERFSLILESASTNQTSMYLCASTIGQSGNTIYFGEGSWLTVV.

CDR3 nucleotide sequence: TGTGCCAGCAGCCCTAGCGGGAGCGAAATCTACGAGCAGTACTTC. Translation: CASSPSGSEIYEQYF. The genes are TRBV6-5 and TRBJ2-7; 10 nucleotides agree with TRBD2. CDR1 and CDR2 (germline): MNHEY, SVGAGI. V gave up 6 bases and J gave up 3 bases; unmatched junction bases: 8. The length of the CDR3 is 15 residues.

CDR3 sequence (DNA): TGCAGCGTTGATCCGTTCACAGATACGCAGTATTTT. Its translation: CSVDPFTDTQYF. J is TRBJ2-3 and V is TRBV29-1; D is uncertain. Germline CDR1 SQVTM, CDR2 ANQGSEA. The CDR3 has 12 amino acids. Deletions cut 3 bases from V and 2 bases from J, with 6 bases between.